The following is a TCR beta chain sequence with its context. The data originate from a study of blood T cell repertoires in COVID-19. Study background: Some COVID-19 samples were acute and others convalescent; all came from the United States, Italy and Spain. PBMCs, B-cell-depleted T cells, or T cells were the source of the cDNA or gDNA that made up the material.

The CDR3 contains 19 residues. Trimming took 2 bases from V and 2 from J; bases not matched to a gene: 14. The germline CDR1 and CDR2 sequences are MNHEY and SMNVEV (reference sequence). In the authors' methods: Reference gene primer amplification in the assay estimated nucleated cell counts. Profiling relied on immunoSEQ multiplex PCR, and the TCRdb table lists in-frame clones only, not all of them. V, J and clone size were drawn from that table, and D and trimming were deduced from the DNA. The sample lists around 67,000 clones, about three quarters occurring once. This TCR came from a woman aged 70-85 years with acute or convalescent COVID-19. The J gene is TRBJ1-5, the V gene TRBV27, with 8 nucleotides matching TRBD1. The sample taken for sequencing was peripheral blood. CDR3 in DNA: TGTGCCAGCAGTTTACCCGACAGGGGTCCTATAGGGGGCAATCAGCCCCAGCATTTT. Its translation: CASSLPDRGPIGGNQPQHF.